These 7 T cell receptor beta chains share one sample of origin, sequenced in a study of blood T cell repertoires in COVID-19 (dated by TCRdb to the early 2020s). The library was obtained by the immunoSEQ multiplex PCR assay. Entries here come from immuneACCESS through TCRdb and include only in-frame sequences with V and J called. Some clones fail to appear in such tables; in the studies checked, an unresolved V gene covers under half of the shortfall, and the cause of the remainder is unknown. The sample has 390,000 or so clones on record, over 75% of them singletons. Roughly 1% of the sample is taken by the ten largest. Sequencing was performed on PBMCs or T cells enriched from blood (not recorded which). These receptors came from a man aged 18-30 years who had recovered from COVID-19.

The chain couples TRBV6-1 to TRBJ1-1, with D perhaps TRBD1 (5 bases). The CDR3 loop spans 17 amino acids. V gave up 0 bases and J gave up 1 base, with 15 bases separating them. CDR1 is MNHNS, CDR2 SASEGT, per germline. CDR3 in amino acids: CASSEAIIGRANTEAFF. CDR3 in DNA: TGTGCCAGCAGTGAAGCGATCATCGGCAGGGCGAACACTGAAGCTTTCTTT.

This clone was seen only once. The V gene is TRBV5-4, the J gene TRBJ2-5; no firm D call. CDR3 length: 11 residues. Germline loops: CDR1 SGHNT, CDR2 YYREEE (reference sequence). Trimming cost V 4 bases and J 2 bases, with 3 bases left between them. This CDR3 is CASSPQETQYF. DNA for the CDR3: TGTGCCAGCAGCCCGCAAGAGACCCAGTACTTC.

The rearrangement uses TRBV4-3 and TRBJ2-7; no clear D gene. The CDR3 consists of 15 residues. Trimming left V 1 base short and J 2 bases short, with 12 bases between. CDR1 and CDR2 (germline): LGHNA, YSLEER. CDR3 amino acids: CASSQVSARPYEQYF. CDR3 in DNA: TGCGCCAGCAGCCAAGTAAGCGCACGACCCTACGAGCAGTACTTC.

The genes are TRBV9 and TRBJ1-3; 8 positions match TRBD1. V trimming: 5 bases; J trimming: 0 bases; junction bases outside the gene matches: 4. Germline-derived CDR1 and CDR2 are SGDLS and YYNGEE. The CDR3 runs to 15 residues. The CDR3 is CASSFGTGSGNTIYF. The CDR3 DNA reads as TGTGCCAGCAGTTTCGGGACAGGCTCTGGAAACACCATATATTTT.

This chain connects TRBV4-1 to TRBJ1-5, with 7 bases lining up with TRBD1. The germline V gene has CDR1 MGHRA and CDR2 YSYEKL. After removal of 0 bases from V and 6 bases from J, the junction contained 11 bases not matched to a gene. The CDR3 runs to 17 residues. The CDR3 reads CASSQETTGPGSQPQHF. The CDR3 DNA reads TGCGCCAGCAGCCAAGAAACGACAGGGCCTGGAAGTCAGCCCCAGCATTTT.

The chain recombines TRBV10-3 with TRBJ2-5; D unresolved. V shed 3 bases and J shed 3 bases, with 5 bases lying between them. CDR1 and CDR2 from the germline V gene are ENHRY and SYGVKD. The CDR3 has 12 residues. The CDR3 loop is CAISEREETQYF. The CDR3 DNA is TGTGCCATCAGTGAAAGAGAAGAGACCCAGTACTTC.

The chain recombines TRBV6-4 with TRBJ2-2, with 9 bases fitting TRBD1. From germline, CDR1 is MRHNA and CDR2 SNTAGT. After removal of 5 bases from V and 5 bases from J, the junction contained 9 bases not matched to a gene. The CDR3 loop spans 16 amino acids. CDR3 DNA: TGTGCCAGCAGTAAAAGACAGGGGGAAGGTACCGGGGAGCTGTTTTTT. It is translated as CASSKRQGEGTGELFF.